A single sample gave rise to the 15 T cell receptor beta chains below, sequenced in a study of blood T cells in healthy people across ages. A second PCR of roughly 7 to 11 cycles used a sample-barcoded 5' primer and a J-beta primer mix. TCRdb analysed the 5' RACE reads with MiXCR anew, one entry per CDR3 protein. The sample shows about 570,000 distinct CDR3 sequences, 27% of them seen only once. The sequenced material came from blood. These receptors were taken from an older woman in good health.

V usage is TRBV2 and J usage is TRBJ2-5; the match to TRBD1 covers 8 bases. The V gene end was trimmed by 3 bases and the J gene end by 11 bases; junction bases not matched to a gene: 5. Germline CDR1 and CDR2: SNHLY and FYNNEI. This CDR3 region has 12 residues. The CDR3, as DNA: TGTGCCAGCAGTGACAGGGGGCCTGCGCAGTACTTC. Translation: CASSDRGPAQYF.

This clonotype showed up just a few times. The rearrangement joins TRBV20-1 to TRBJ2-4, with D perhaps TRBD1 or TRBD2 (6 bases each). The CDR3 is 14 residues long. Trimming removed 4 bases at V and 7 bases at J, with 17 bases between. Per germline, CDR1 DFQATT and CDR2 SNEGSKA (reference sequence). DNA for the CDR3: TGCAGTGCTAATAGTAGGCAGGGGAGGAACATTCAGTACTTC. Translated, it gives CSANSRQGRNIQYF.

This chain uses TRBV11-2 with TRBJ2-5, with TRBD1 as a possible D gene (6 bases). This CDR3 contains 16 residues. Per the germline V gene, CDR1 is SGHAT and CDR2 is FQNNGV. Trimming removed 2 bases from V and 4 bases from J, with 17 bases in between. This chain's CDR3 is CASSLNVRGTSETQYF. DNA of the CDR3: TGTGCCAGCAGCTTAAATGTTAGGGGGACGTCAGAGACCCAGTACTTC. Looking up the rest from reference TRBV11-2 and TRBJ2-5 gives the full variable domain: EAGVAQSPRYKIIEKRQSVAFWCNPISGHATLYWYQQILGQGPKLLIQFQNNGVVDDSQLPKDRFSAERLKGVDSTLKIQPAKLEDSAVYLCASSLNVRGTSETQYFGPGTRLLVL.

As regards this clonotype: One end of the junction varies from germline; a read error may be responsible. The V gene is TRBV27, the J gene TRBJ1-1, with TRBD1 as a possible D gene (5 bases). CDR3 size: 14 residues. Germline CDR1 MNHEY, CDR2 SMNVEV (reference sequence). The CDR3 DNA is TGTGCCAGCAGTCCACGGGCCCTGGACACTGAGGCTTTCTTT. It encodes CASSPRALDTEAFF.

Only a few counts were recorded for this clonotype. The chain uses TRBV9 and TRBJ2-1, with D unresolved. The J call may be wrong; the DNA end is better matched by TRBJ2-5. Germline values: CDR1 SGDLS, CDR2 YYNGEE. CDR3 length: 14 residues. The DNA for the CDR3 is TGTGCCAGCAGCGTAGCCGGCGTTGATAGAACCCAGTACTTC. This sequence encodes CASSVAGVDRTQYF.

The chain joins TRBV6-2 or TRBV6-3 to TRBJ2-7; a weak D match, TRBD2 (6 bases). CDR1 and CDR2 from the germline V gene are MNHEY and SVGEGT. V lost 0 bases to trimming and J lost 3 bases, with 15 bases between them. The CDR3 length is 16 residues. The CDR3 DNA sequence: TGTGCCAGCAGTTACTCTAGCGGAGGGAACCACTACGAGCAGTACTTC. Translation gives CASSYSSGGNHYEQYF.

This clonotype has a handful of counts. Germline is not matched at one junction end, which may reflect a read error. This chain links TRBV7-2 with TRBJ1-3, with D possibly TRBD1 on 5 matching bases. Germline V gene lookup returns CDR1 SGHTA and CDR2 FQGNSA. The CDR3 totals 14 residues. The CDR3 sequence: CASSYWDSGNTTYF. CDR3 DNA sequence: TGTGCCAGCAGTTACTGGGACTCTGGAAACACCACATATTTT. Combining the CDR3 with reference TRBV7-2 and TRBJ1-3 gives the whole variable domain GAGVSQSPSNKVTEKGKDVELRCDPISGHTALYWYRQSLGQGLEFLIYFQGNSAPDKSGLPSDRFSAERTGGSVSTLTIQRTQQEDSAVYLCASSYWDSGNTTYFGEGSWLTVV.

The rearrangement links TRBV29-1 to TRBJ2-7, with D possibly called TRBD1 or TRBD2 (5 bases each). The CDR3 totals 16 residues. CDR1 is SQVTM, CDR2 ANQGSEA, per germline. Trimming cost V 7 bases and J 5 bases, with 27 bases left between them. The CDR3 DNA is TGCAGCGCAATGTATGGTTGGGGGAAGGTAAACAACGAGCAGTACTTC. Protein sequence: CSAMYGWGKVNNEQYF.

The CDR3 region has the DNA TGTGCCAGCAGCCAAGCTGGAGAGACCCAGTACTTC. Protein sequence: CASSQAGETQYF. This chain links TRBV3-1 with TRBJ2-5; no clear D. The CDR3 extends over 12 amino acids. Germline CDR1 LGHDT, CDR2 YNNKEL (reference sequence). Trimming cost V 1 base and J 4 bases, with 4 bases left between them.

Comment on this clonotype: One end of the junction is discordant with germline, which a read error may explain. The rearrangement uses TRBV20-1 and TRBJ1-4; 9 bases align to TRBD1. The V gene's germline CDR1 is DFQATT and CDR2 SNEGSKA (reference sequence). The CDR3 is made up of 13 amino acids. Written as DNA, the CDR3 is TGCAGTGCTTTTCGGACAGGGGAGAAAAAACCGTTTTTT. The encoded protein is CSAFRTGEKKPFF.

Worth noting for this clonotype: Given the absence of the conserved phenylalanine or tryptophan at the CDR3 end, a read error is likely. This rearrangement joins TRBV25-1 to TRBJ2-3; D is perhaps TRBD2 (5 bases). The V end was cut by 3 bases, the J end by 2 bases, with 18 bases between. CDR3 length equals 17 residues. The germline V gene encodes CDR1 MGHDK and CDR2 SYGVNS. DNA of the CDR3: TGTGCCAGCAGTGACAGTACTTCGAGGGCTTACACAGATACGCAGTATGTT. It is translated as CASSDSTSRAYTDTQYV.

This clonotype was detected a few times. This chain connects TRBV4-1 to TRBJ1-1; D gene ambiguous. V gave up 5 bases and J gave up 5 bases, with 12 bases separating them. Germline CDR1 MGHRA, CDR2 YSYEKL. This CDR3 has 13 amino acids. The CDR3 nucleotides are TGCGCCAGCAGCTCCCCCGTGGGGACTGAAGCTTTCTTT. Its protein is CASSSPVGTEAFF.

This clonotype was observed a few times. The rearrangement links TRBV5-1 to TRBJ1-1; 7 bases map to TRBD1. In germline, CDR1 is SGHRS, CDR2 YFSETQ. Trimming at V came to 4 bases and at J to 6 bases, leaving 6 bases not matched to a gene. CDR3 length: 13 amino acids. CDR3 region: CASSRIQGAEAFF. The CDR3 region has the DNA TGCGCCAGCAGCAGAATCCAGGGGGCTGAAGCTTTCTTT. Full variable domain (outside the CDR3, taken from reference TRBV5-1 and TRBJ1-1): KAGVTQTPRYLIKTRGQQVTLSCSPISGHRSVSWYQQTPGQGLQFLFEYFSETQRNKGNFPGRFSGRQFSNSRSEMNVSTLELGDSALYLCASSRIQGAEAFFGQGTRLTVV.

This clonotype was observed at least ten times. This rearrangement joins TRBV7-2 to TRBJ2-5, with TRBD2 matching 11 bases. Trimming at V came to 2 bases and at J to 4 bases, leaving 6 bases not matched to a gene. The CDR3 spans 16 residues. CDR1 is SGHTA, CDR2 FQGNSA, per germline. The CDR3 here is CASSLLAGGLGETQYF. The CDR3 region has the DNA TGTGCCAGCAGCTTATTAGCGGGGGGGCTAGGAGAGACCCAGTACTTC.

This rearrangement joins TRBV29-1 to TRBJ2-1; 16 nucleotides line up with TRBD2. The CDR3 runs to 16 residues. Germline assignment: CDR1 SQVTM and CDR2 ANQGSEA. Trimming at V came to 4 bases and at J to 6 bases, leaving 6 bases not matched to a gene. The CDR3 loop is CSVAGLAGGKGNEQFF. The CDR3 DNA reads TGCAGCGTTGCGGGACTAGCGGGAGGGAAGGGCAATGAGCAGTTCTTC.